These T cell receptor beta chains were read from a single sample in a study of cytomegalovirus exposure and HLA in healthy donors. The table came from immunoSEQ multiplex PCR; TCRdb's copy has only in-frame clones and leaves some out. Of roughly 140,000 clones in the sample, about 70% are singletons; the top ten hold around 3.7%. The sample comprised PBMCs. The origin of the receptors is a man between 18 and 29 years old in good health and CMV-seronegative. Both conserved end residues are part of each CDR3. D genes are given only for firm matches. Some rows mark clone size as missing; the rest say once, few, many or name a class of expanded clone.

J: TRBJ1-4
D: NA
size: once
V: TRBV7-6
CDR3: CASSLPPLGQGNEKLFF
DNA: TGTGCCAGCAGCTTGCCCCCACTTGGGCAGGGCAATGAAAAACTGTTTTTT

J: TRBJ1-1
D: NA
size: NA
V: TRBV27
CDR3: CASSLGEGTEAFF
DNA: TGTGCCAGCAGTTTGGGGGAGGGCACTGAAGCTTTCTTT

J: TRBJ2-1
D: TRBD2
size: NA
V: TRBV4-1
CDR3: CASSQGARGVGEQFF
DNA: TGCGCCAGCAGCCAAGGTGCGCGGGGGGTTGGGGAGCAGTTCTTC

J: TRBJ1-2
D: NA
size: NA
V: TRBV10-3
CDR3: CAISEQANYGYTF
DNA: TGTGCCATCAGTGAGCAGGCAAACTATGGCTACACCTTC

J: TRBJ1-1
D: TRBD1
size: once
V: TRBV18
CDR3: CASSPKYGTGMNTEAFF
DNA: TGTGCCAGCTCACCAAAATACGGGACAGGGATGAACACTGAAGCTTTCTTT

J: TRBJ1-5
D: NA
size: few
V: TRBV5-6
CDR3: CASSSLGAGEVQPQHF
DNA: TGTGCCAGCAGCTCCCTAGGGGCAGGGGAAGTTCAGCCCCAGCATTTT

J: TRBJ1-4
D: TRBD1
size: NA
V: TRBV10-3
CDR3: CAISERQGNEKLFF
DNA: TGTGCCATCAGTGAAAGACAGGGAAATGAAAAACTGTTTTTT

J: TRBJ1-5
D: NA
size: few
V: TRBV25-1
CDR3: CASEGDSHQPQHF
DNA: TGTGCCAGCGAGGGGGATTCCCATCAGCCCCAGCATTTT

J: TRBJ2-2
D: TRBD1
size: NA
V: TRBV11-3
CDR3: CASSSGTGSGELFF
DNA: TGTGCCAGCAGCTCCGGGACAGGTTCCGGGGAGCTGTTTTTT

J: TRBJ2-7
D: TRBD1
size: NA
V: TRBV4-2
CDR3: CASSRFQRGHSYEQYF
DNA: TGTGCCAGCAGCCGATTTCAAAGGGGGCACTCCTACGAGCAGTACTTC

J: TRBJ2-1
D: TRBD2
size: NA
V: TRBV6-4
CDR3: CASSRTSGGANEQFF
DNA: TGTGCCAGCAGTCGGACTAGCGGGGGGGCGAATGAGCAGTTCTTC

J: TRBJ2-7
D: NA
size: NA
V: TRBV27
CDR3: CASSLKGVTYEQYF
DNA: TGTGCCAGCAGTTTGAAGGGGGTCACCTACGAGCAGTACTTC

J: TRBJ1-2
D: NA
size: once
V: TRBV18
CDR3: CASSPGAQGDLNYGYTF
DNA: TGTGCCAGCTCACCAGGGGCACAGGGAGACCTAAACTATGGCTACACCTTC

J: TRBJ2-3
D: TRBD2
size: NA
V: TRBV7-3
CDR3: CASSPWGGADTQYF
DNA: TGTGCCAGCAGCCCGTGGGGGGGAGCAGATACGCAGTATTTT

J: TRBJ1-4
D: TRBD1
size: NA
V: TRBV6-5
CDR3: CASSYSRGTAEKLFF
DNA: TGTGCCAGCAGTTACTCTCGGGGGACAGCGGAAAAACTGTTTTTT

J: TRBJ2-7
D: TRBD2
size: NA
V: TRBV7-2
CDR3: CASSTHSLALAGVEQYF
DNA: TGTGCCAGCAGTACCCACAGCTTGGCACTAGCGGGAGTCGAGCAGTACTTC

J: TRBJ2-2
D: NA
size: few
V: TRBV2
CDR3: CASSWLTGELFF
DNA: TGTGCCAGCAGTTGGCTTACCGGGGAGCTGTTTTTT

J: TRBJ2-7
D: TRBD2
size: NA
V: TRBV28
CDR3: CASCSGTTSSYEQYF
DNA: TGTGCCAGCTGTAGCGGGACCACCTCCTCCTACGAGCAGTACTTC

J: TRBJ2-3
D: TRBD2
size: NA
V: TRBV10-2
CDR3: CASSGLAGGWNSTDTQYF
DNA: TGCGCCAGCAGTGGACTAGCGGGGGGCTGGAATAGCACAGATACGCAGTATTTT

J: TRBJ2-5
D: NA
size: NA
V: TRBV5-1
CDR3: CASSFQGQETQYF
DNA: TGCGCCAGCAGCTTTCAGGGGCAAGAGACCCAGTACTTC

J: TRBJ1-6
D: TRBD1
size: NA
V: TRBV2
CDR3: CASRRDRVNSPLHF
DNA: TGTGCCAGCAGGCGGGACAGGGTAAATTCACCCCTCCACTTT

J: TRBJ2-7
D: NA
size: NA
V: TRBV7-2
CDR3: CASREQYEQYF
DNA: TGTGCCAGCAGGGAGCAGTACGAGCAGTACTTC

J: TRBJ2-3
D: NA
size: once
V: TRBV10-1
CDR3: CASSEAYRTDTQYF
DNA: TGCGCCAGCAGTGAGGCGTACCGGACAGATACGCAGTATTTT

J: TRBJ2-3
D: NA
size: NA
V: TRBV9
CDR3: CASNQGLRSPTQYF
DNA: TGTGCCAGCAACCAAGGACTGCGCTCTCCTACGCAGTATTTT

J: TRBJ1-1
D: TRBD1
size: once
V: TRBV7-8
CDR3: CASSPGTGGFRNTEAFF
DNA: TGTGCCAGCAGCCCAGGGACAGGGGGCTTTCGGAACACTGAAGCTTTCTTT

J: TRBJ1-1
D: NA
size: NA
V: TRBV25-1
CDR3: CASRQGGRNTEAFF
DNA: TGTGCCAGCAGGCAGGGAGGTCGGAACACTGAAGCTTTCTTT

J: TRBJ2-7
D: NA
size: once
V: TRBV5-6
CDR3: CASSWQGPNEQYF
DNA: TGTGCCAGCAGCTGGCAGGGGCCCAACGAGCAGTACTTC

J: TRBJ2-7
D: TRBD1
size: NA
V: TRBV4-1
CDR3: CASSQVSRTGSYEQYF
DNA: TGCGCCAGCAGCCAAGTATCCCGGACAGGATCCTACGAGCAGTACTTC

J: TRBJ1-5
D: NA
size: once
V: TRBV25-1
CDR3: CAGSATSSNQPQHF
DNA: TGTGCCGGCAGTGCGACTAGTAGCAATCAGCCCCAGCATTTT

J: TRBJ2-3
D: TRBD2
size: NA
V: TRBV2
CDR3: CASNLAGGWIDTQYF
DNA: TGTGCCAGCAACTTGGCGGGAGGGTGGATAGATACGCAGTATTTT

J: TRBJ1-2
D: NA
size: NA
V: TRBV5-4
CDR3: CASSKGERNYGYTF
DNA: TGTGCCAGCAGCAAAGGGGAAAGGAACTATGGCTACACCTTC

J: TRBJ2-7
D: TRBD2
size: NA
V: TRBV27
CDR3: CASRVAGDYEQYF
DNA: TGTGCCAGCAGAGTAGCGGGAGACTACGAGCAGTACTTC

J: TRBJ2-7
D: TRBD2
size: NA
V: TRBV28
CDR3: CASSPTSGPYEQYF
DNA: TGTGCCAGCAGCCCAACTAGCGGTCCCTACGAGCAGTACTTC

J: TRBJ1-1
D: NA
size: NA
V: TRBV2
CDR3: CASRGGESGAFF
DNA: TGTGCCAGCAGGGGAGGGGAGTCTGGAGCTTTCTTT

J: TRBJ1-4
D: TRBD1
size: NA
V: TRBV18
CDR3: CASSPRGTGGNEKLFF
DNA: TGTGCCAGCTCACCGAGGGGGACAGGGGGTAATGAAAAACTGTTTTTT

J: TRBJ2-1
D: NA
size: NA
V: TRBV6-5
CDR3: CASSGSGEQFF
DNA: TGTGCCAGCAGTGGATCGGGTGAGCAGTTCTTC

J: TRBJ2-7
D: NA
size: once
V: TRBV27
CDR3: CASRFRGQIDEQYF
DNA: TGTGCCAGCCGATTCCGCGGACAGATAGACGAGCAGTACTTC

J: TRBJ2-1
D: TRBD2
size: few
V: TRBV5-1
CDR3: CASSSGLAGVGVNEQFF
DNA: TGCGCCAGCAGCTCCGGACTAGCGGGAGTGGGAGTAAATGAGCAGTTCTTC